These 15 T cell receptor beta chains were all obtained from the same sample, sequenced in a study of blood T cell repertoires in COVID-19. Data came from immunoSEQ multiplex PCR; TCRdb stores just in-frame clones and leaves some out. The data show 230,000 or so clones, around 83% seen once. Sequencing was carried out using PBMCs or T cells enriched from blood (not recorded which). Source of these receptors: a woman between 50 and 59 years old who had been exposed to COVID-19.

V usage is TRBV30 and J usage is TRBJ1-1, with D possibly matching TRBD1 (6 bases). The CDR3 is 13 amino acids. Trimming pared 0 bases from V and 1 base from J, leaving 6 bases between. Germline V gene data show CDR1 as GTSNPN and CDR2 as SVGIG (reference sequence). In nucleotides, the CDR3 is TGTGCCTGGAGTGTAGGGGGGAACACTGAAGCTTTCTTT. Translating gives CAWSVGGNTEAFF. The entire variable domain, with the rest obtained from reference TRBV30 and TRBJ1-1, is as follows: SQTIHQWPATLVQPVGSPLSLECTVEGTSNPNLYWYRQAAGRGLQLLFYSVGIGQISSEVPQNLSASRPQDRQFILSSKKLLLSDSGFYLCAWSVGGNTEAFFGQGTRLTVV.

The chain carries TRBV5-1 and TRBJ2-7, with a possible D match to TRBD2 (6 bases). Germline V gives CDR1 SGHRS, CDR2 YFSETQ. CDR3 length: 18 amino acids. V gave up 4 bases and J gave up 0 bases, with 23 bases separating them. The CDR3 region has the DNA TGCGCCAGCAGCACGGAGGGGACTCCCGGAACGAACTCCTACGAGCAGTACTTC. Its translation: CASSTEGTPGTNSYEQYF.

This clone was detected once. V usage is TRBV6-6 and J usage is TRBJ1-1; TRBD1 is a possible D gene (6 bases). The CDR3 spans 13 residues. V lost 6 bases and J 8 bases, leaving 16 bases between the germline ends. Per germline, CDR1 MNHNY and CDR2 SVGAGI (reference sequence). The CDR3 DNA reads as TGTGCCAGCAGACCCCTCCCCCAGGGGGAAGCTTTCTTT. It encodes CASRPLPQGEAFF.

The V and J genes are TRBV4-1 and TRBJ1-1; D possibly corresponds to TRBD1 (6 bases). This CDR3 contains 16 residues. V was clipped by 1 base and J by 3 bases, with 15 bases between them. CDR1 MGHRA and CDR2 YSYEKL come from the germline V gene. The DNA for the CDR3 is TGCGCCAGCAGCCAAGTTTTTACTCAGGGGCACACTGAAGCTTTCTTT. The encoded protein is CASSQVFTQGHTEAFF.

The chain combines TRBV5-4 with TRBJ1-1; D gene unclear. Germline V lookup: CDR1 SGHNT, CDR2 YYREEE (reference sequence). There are 13 residues in the CDR3. V lost 2 bases and J lost 1, with 6 bases in between. CDR3 bases: TGTGCCAGCAGCTTTGGCGGGAACACTGAAGCTTTCTTT. It encodes CASSFGGNTEAFF.

The rearrangement joins TRBV14 to TRBJ1-2; 7 positions match TRBD1. Germline-derived CDR1 and CDR2 are SGHDN and FVKESK. V dropped 1 base and J dropped 2; count of bases not matched to a gene: 4. The CDR3 extends over 15 amino acids. The CDR3: CASSQGDRANYGYTF. CDR3 bases: TGTGCCAGCAGCCAAGGCGACAGGGCGAACTATGGCTACACCTTC.

This clone was counted a few times. The chain joins TRBV6-4 to TRBJ2-5, with 10 bases that match TRBD2. Germline CDR1 and CDR2: MRHNA and SNTAGT. Trimming removed 5 bases from V and 2 bases from J; junction bases left unmatched: 5. The CDR3 is 15 amino acids. The DNA of the CDR3 is TGTGCCAGCAGTCCTAGCGGGGGCCCACAAGAGACCCAGTACTTC. Its protein product is CASSPSGGPQETQYF.

CDR3 in amino acids: CASSSAGTGGSTNEKLFF. The CDR3 region has the DNA TGTGCCAGCAGCTCCGCCGGGACAGGGGGCTCAACTAATGAAAAACTGTTTTTT. This chain links TRBV7-9 with TRBJ1-4; 12 bases map to TRBD1. This CDR3 region has 18 residues. Germline V lookup: CDR1 SEHNR, CDR2 FQNEAQ (reference sequence). V shed 4 bases and J 0 bases; nucleotides not matched to a gene: 6. Drawing the rest from reference TRBV7-9 and TRBJ1-4, the complete variable domain is DTGVSQNPRHKITKRGQNVTFRCDPISEHNRLYWYRQTLGQGPEFLTYFQNEAQLEKSRLLSDRFSAERPKGSFSTLEIQRTEQGDSAMYLCASSSAGTGGSTNEKLFFGSGTQLSVL.

This clone showed up just a few times. The rearrangement joins TRBV28 to TRBJ2-5; no clear D. CDR3 length: 13 residues. V was shortened by 5 bases and J by 5 bases, with 12 bases between the two germline ends. The germline V gene has CDR1 MDHEN and CDR2 SYDVKM. The CDR3 spells CASSPSSTETQYF. The CDR3 bases are TGTGCCAGCAGTCCTTCCTCTACGGAGACCCAGTACTTC.

The chain uses TRBV19 and TRBJ2-1, with 7 positions matching TRBD2. CDR1 LNHDA and CDR2 SQIVND come from the germline V gene (reference sequence). This CDR3 has 14 amino acids. Losses at the gene ends were 5 bases for V and 6 bases for J; bases not matched to a gene: 7. The CDR3 loop reads CASSQKRGGNEQFF. CDR3 nucleotide sequence: TGTGCCAGTAGTCAGAAGCGGGGCGGCAATGAGCAGTTCTTC.

The chain joins TRBV7-9 to TRBJ1-1; 8 bases fit TRBD1. The trim removed 5 bases at V and 7 bases at J, leaving 6 bases unmatched. CDR1 is SEHNR and CDR2 is FQNEAQ in the germline V gene (reference sequence). The CDR3 spans 13 residues. The CDR3 spells CASSLGQGGEAFF. Here the CDR3 DNA reads TGTGCCAGCAGCCTAGGACAGGGCGGTGAAGCTTTCTTT.

This clone was found a few times. V is TRBV6-4 and J is TRBJ1-1; TRBD1 is a possible D gene (5 bases). Germline V gives CDR1 MRHNA, CDR2 SNTAGT. The CDR3 has 14 amino acids. The V gene lost 0 bases and the J gene lost 3 bases, with 8 bases spanning the gap. CDR3 loop: CASSDSDSYTEAFF. CDR3 nucleotides: TGTGCCAGCAGTGACTCAGACAGTTACACTGAAGCTTTCTTT.

This sequence joins TRBV24-1 and TRBJ2-7; D is undetermined. Germline V lookup: CDR1 KGHDR, CDR2 SFDVKD. The CDR3 totals 12 residues. V lost 3 bases to trimming and J lost 7 bases, with 9 bases between them. The DNA for the CDR3 is TGTGCCACCAGTGATGCGAGCAGGGAGCAGTACTTC. Its translation: CATSDASREQYF.

This CDR3 reads CASSKQQGATSTDTQYF. The CDR3 DNA reads as TGTGCCAGCAGCAAACAACAGGGTGCAACGAGCACAGATACGCAGTATTTT. The chain has TRBV7-8 and TRBJ2-3; weak D call: TRBD1 (6 bases). The CDR3 sequence is 17 residues long. The germline V gene encodes CDR1 SGHVS and CDR2 FQNEAQ. The germline V and J ends were trimmed by 5 bases and 0 bases, with 18 bases remaining between them.

V usage is TRBV10-2 and J usage is TRBJ2-4, with D tentatively TRBD1 (5 bases). The germline CDR1 and CDR2 sequences are WSHSY and SAAADI. The CDR3 is 13 residues long. V was cut by 8 bases and J by 10 bases, with 18 bases left in between. The CDR3 DNA sequence: TGCGCCAGCGTTGGCAGGGCTGAAGGGATTCAGTACTTC. This codes for CASVGRAEGIQYF.